The clone carrying this TCR beta chain came up a few times. Antigen unknown. This sample was included in a study of beta chain features in type 1 diabetes. Study observations and caveats: A moderate, significant TCRB CDR3 shortening appeared in type 1 diabetes across four CD4+ subsets. Short templates might get an advantage during PCR, and this would be equal in patients and controls. These data did not resolve whether HLA type affects TCRB rearrangement.

A single heparinised draw of approximately 0.11 L on average was taken per donor. CD45RO/CCR7/CD25/CD127/CD95/CD27 separated CD4+ naive, central memory, regulatory and stem cell-like memory cells by sorting. Germline V gene lookup returns CDR1 KGHSH and CDR2 LQKENI. V shed 2 bases and J 7 bases; nucleotides not matched to a gene: 15. The CDR3 totals 18 residues. All of the isolated RNA was reverse transcribed, so expressed TCRB transcripts were sequenced. The assay was immunoSEQ multiplex PCR, and TCRdb's table has in-frame clones only and misses some. The table includes about 160,000 clones, 6.5% to 10% detected once.

The TCR was taken from a woman aged 18-29 years with type 1 diabetes. The source material was central memory CD4+ T cells from blood. The gene calls are TRBV18 and TRBJ2-1, with 9 bases matching TRBD2. In DNA, the CDR3 is TGTGCCAGCTCACCATTGGTAGCGGGAGCTTTGGTCGGGAATGAGCAGTTCTTC. Translation gives CASSPLVAGALVGNEQFF.